This TCR beta chain was documented in a study of shared clonotypes between healthy human individuals. A deep-level run was used for the assay. Measured with immunoSEQ multiplex PCR; TCRdb has only the in-frame clones, and not every one. The table has under 1,100,000 clones, about 76% seen once. Between the trimmed V and J ends, which lost 0 bases and 0 bases, there was a span of 11 bases. The CDR3 totals 16 residues. The germline V gene has CDR1 SGDLS and CDR2 YYNGEE. The chain uses TRBV9 and TRBJ2-3, with D tentatively TRBD1 (7 bases). The specimen sequenced was memory CD4+ T cells sorted from blood. As for subset: CD45RA-negative fraction. The origin of this receptor is a man aged 18-30 years in good health. The CDR3 bases are TGTGCCAGCAGCGTAGTGGAGGGGGCGAGCACAGATACGCAGTATTTT. Translation: CASSVVEGASTDTQYF. The variable domain in full, completed from reference TRBV9 and TRBJ2-3, reads DSGVTQTPKHLITATGQRVTLRCSPRSGDLSVYWYQQSLDQGLQFLIQYYNGEERAKGNILERFSAQQFPDLHSELNLSSLELGDSALYFCASSVVEGASTDTQYFGPGTRLTVL.